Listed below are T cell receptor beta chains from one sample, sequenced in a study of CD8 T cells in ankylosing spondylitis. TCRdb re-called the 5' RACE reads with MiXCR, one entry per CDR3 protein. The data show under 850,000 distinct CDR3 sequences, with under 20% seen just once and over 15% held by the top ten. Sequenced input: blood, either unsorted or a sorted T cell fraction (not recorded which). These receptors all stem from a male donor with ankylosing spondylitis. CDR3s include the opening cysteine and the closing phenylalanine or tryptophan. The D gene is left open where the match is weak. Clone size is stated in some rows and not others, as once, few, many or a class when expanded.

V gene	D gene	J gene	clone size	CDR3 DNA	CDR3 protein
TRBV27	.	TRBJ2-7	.	TGTGCCAGCAGTACGCCCGGTGGCGAGCAGTACTTC	CASSTPGGEQYF
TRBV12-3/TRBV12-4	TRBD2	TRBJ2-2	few	TGTGCCGTCAGTAGCGGGGGCCCAAACACCGGGGAGCTGTTTTTT	CAVSSGGPNTGELFF
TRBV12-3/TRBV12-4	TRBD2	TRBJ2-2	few	TGTGCCAGCAGACCAACCCGACTAGCGGAGAACACCGGGGAGCTGTTTTTT	CASRPTRLAENTGELFF
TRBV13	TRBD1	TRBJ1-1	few	TGTGCCAGCAGCGCCTGGGACAGGGACACTGAAGCTTTCTTT	CASSAWDRDTEAFF
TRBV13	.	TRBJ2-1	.	TGTGCCAGCAGCCCCCCAGGGGCCGATGAGCAGTTCTTC	CASSPPGADEQFF
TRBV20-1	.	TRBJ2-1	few	TGCAGTGCCGCGCTCTCCTACAATGAGCAGTTCTTC	CSAALSYNEQFF
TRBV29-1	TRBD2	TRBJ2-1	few	TGCAGCAAACTAGCGGGTGACAATGAGCAGTTCTTC	CSKLAGDNEQFF
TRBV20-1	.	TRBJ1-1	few	TGCAGTGCTAGAGGAATGAAGAACACTGAAGCTTTCTTT	CSARGMKNTEAFF
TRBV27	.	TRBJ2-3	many	TGTGCCAGCAGTTCGGTGGCGGGTAGCACAGATACGCAGTATTTT	CASSSVAGSTDTQYF
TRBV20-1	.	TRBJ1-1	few	TGCAGTGCTCCTCAGGGTATGAACACTGAAGCTTTCTTT	CSAPQGMNTEAFF
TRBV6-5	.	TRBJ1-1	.	TGTGCCAGCAGTTTGATTCCCCAAGGGGGGATGGACACTGAAGCTTTCTTT	CASSLIPQGGMDTEAFF
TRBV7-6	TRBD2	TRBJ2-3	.	TGTGCCAGCAGCAAACTAGCGGGGGCCACAGATACGCAGTATTTT	CASSKLAGATDTQYF
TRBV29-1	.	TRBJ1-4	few	TGCAGCGTTGTTGGGGGGGCGAATGAAAAACTGTTTTTT	CSVVGGANEKLFF
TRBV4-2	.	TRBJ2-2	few	TGTGCCAGCAGCCAAGATCATGGGAGGGGGCTGGGCACCGGGGAGCTGTTTTTT	CASSQDHGRGLGTGELFF
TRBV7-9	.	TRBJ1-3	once	TGTGCCAGCAGCTATGCTTCTACAGGGTTTACTGGAAACACCATATATTTT	CASSYASTGFTGNTIYF
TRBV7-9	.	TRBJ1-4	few	TGTGCCAGCAGCTCGACCGTCCGACAGGCAACTAATGAAAAACTGTTTTTT	CASSSTVRQATNEKLFF
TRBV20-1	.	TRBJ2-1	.	TGCAGTGCTAGTACGCAAAACAATGAGCAGTTCTTC	CSASTQNNEQFF
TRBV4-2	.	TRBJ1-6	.	TGTGCCAGCAGCCAAATTAACTATCAACATAATTCACCCCTCCACTTT	CASSQINYQHNSPLHF
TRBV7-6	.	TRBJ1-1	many	TGTGCCAGCAGCGCCCGCGGGGGGCGTGGGAACACTGAAGCTTTCTTT	CASSARGGRGNTEAFF
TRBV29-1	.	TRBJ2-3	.	TGCAGCGTTGGTGTAGCCCGAGGGGGGGATACGCAGTATTTT	CSVGVARGGDTQYF
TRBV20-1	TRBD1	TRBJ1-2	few	TGCAGTGCTAGAGAGGGTAGTCGGACAGGACCCTATGGCTACACCTTC	CSAREGSRTGPYGYTF
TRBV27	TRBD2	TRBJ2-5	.	TGTGCCAGCAGTTTCTTACCGGGACTAGCGGGGGAAGAGACCCAGTACTTC	CASSFLPGLAGEETQYF
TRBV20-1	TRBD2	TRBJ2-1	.	TGCAGTGCTAGACCGGAGGGACTAGCGGGAGGGCCTACCTACAATGAGCAGTTCTTC	CSARPEGLAGGPTYNEQFF
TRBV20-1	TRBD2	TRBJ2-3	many	TGCAGTGCGGAGCTAGCGGGGGGTCTCACAGATACGCAGTATTTT	CSAELAGGLTDTQYF
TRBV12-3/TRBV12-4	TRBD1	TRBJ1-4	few	TGTGCCAGTAACAGGGGGCGCGAAAAACTGTTTTTT	CASNRGREKLFF
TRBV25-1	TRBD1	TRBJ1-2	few	TGTGCCAGCCCCCAATACACAGGGGGCGAGGATTATGGCTACACCTTC	CASPQYTGGEDYGYTF
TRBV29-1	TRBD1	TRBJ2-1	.	TGCAGCGTTGATGGAATGAGACAGGGTGCACGTGAGCAGTTCTTC	CSVDGMRQGAREQFF
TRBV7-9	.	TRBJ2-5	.	TGTGCCAGCAGCCACTCACGGGTCTCAGAGACCCAGTACTTC	CASSHSRVSETQYF
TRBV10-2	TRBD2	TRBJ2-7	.	TGCGCCAGCGGTGCGGGAGTCCCCTACGAGCAGTACTTC	CASGAGVPYEQYF
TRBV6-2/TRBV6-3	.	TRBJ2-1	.	TGTGCCAGCAGTTACCTGGGGAGCTCCTACAATGAGCAGTTCTTC	CASSYLGSSYNEQFF
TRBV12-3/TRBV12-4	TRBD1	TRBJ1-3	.	TGTGCCAGCAGTCCCCGGACAGGACGAAACACCATATATTTT	CASSPRTGRNTIYF
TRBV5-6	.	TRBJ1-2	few	TGTGCCAGCAGCTTGGTGAAAGGCGGGTATGGCTACACCTTC	CASSLVKGGYGYTF
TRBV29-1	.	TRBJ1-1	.	TGCAGCGTTGAGACTTCTCGGGCAGCTGAAGCTTTCTTT	CSVETSRAAEAFF
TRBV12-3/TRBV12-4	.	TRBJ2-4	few	TGTGCCAGCAGTTTAGCTGGAAAGGGGCAGATCAAAAACATTCAGTACTTC	CASSLAGKGQIKNIQYF
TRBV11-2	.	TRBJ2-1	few	TGTGCCAGCGGGAGTCTCGAGACGGCCTACAATGAGCAGTTCTTC	CASGSLETAYNEQFF
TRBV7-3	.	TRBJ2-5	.	TGTGCCAGCAGCTACACCCCCGGAGAGACCCAGTACTTC	CASSYTPGETQYF
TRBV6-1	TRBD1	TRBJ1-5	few	TGTGCCAGCAGTGTGGACAGGGGGATCAATCAGCCCCAGCATTTT	CASSVDRGINQPQHF
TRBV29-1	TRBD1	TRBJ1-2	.	TGCAGCGTAGTCCAACAGGGGAGGAATGGCTACACCTTC	CSVVQQGRNGYTF
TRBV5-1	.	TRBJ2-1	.	TGCGCCAGCAGCTCGAATAGCGGAAGCTCCTACAATGAGCAGTTCTTC	CASSSNSGSSYNEQFF
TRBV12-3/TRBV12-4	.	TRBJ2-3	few	TGTGCCAGCAGTTTTAGGGGGTGGCGAACCACAGATACGCAGTATTTT	CASSFRGWRTTDTQYF
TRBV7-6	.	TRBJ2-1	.	TGTGCCAGCAGCTTAGTTAATGAGCCTGAGCAGTTCTTC	CASSLVNEPEQFF
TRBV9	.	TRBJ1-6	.	TGTGCCAGCAGCGCCGTCAACAATTCACCCCTCCACTTT	CASSAVNNSPLHF
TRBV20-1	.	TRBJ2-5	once	TGCAGTGGCCTAGTGGTGGAGACCCAGTACTTC	CSGLVVETQYF
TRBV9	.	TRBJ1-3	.	TGTGCCAGCAGCGTAGGGGGGGGACCGGCCAACACCATATATTTT	CASSVGGGPANTIYF
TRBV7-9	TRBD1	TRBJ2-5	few	TGTGCCAGCAGCACAGGGGATACGGAGACCCAGTACTTC	CASSTGDTETQYF
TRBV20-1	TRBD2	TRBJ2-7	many	TGCAGTGCAGGGGCGGAAGCGGGACGCGCCCGGCAGTACTTC	CSAGAEAGRARQYF
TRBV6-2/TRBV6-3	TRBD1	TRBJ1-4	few	TGTGCCAGCAGTTACAGCGCAGGGGGCGGTGAAAAACTGTTTTTT	CASSYSAGGGEKLFF
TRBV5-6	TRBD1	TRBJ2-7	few	TGTGCCAGCCACCGGGACAGAACCTACGAGCAGTACTTC	CASHRDRTYEQYF
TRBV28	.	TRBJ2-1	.	TGTGCCAGCAGCCCGGAGTCCCATTACAATGAGCAGTTCTTC	CASSPESHYNEQFF